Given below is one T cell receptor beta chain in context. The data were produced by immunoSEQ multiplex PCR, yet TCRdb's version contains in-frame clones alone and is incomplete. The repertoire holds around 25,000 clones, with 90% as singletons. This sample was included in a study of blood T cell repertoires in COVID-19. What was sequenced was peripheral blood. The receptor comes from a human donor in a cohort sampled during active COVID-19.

CDR3 amino acids: CASSHRTGVYEQYF. The CDR3 bases are TGCGCCAGCAGCCACAGGACAGGGGTGTACGAGCAGTACTTC. V is TRBV4-3 and J is TRBJ2-7, with TRBD1 matching 9 bases. Germline CDR1 LGHNA, CDR2 YSLEER. V was pared by 3 bases and J by 4 bases, with 4 bases of the junction left unmatched. The CDR3 has 14 amino acids.